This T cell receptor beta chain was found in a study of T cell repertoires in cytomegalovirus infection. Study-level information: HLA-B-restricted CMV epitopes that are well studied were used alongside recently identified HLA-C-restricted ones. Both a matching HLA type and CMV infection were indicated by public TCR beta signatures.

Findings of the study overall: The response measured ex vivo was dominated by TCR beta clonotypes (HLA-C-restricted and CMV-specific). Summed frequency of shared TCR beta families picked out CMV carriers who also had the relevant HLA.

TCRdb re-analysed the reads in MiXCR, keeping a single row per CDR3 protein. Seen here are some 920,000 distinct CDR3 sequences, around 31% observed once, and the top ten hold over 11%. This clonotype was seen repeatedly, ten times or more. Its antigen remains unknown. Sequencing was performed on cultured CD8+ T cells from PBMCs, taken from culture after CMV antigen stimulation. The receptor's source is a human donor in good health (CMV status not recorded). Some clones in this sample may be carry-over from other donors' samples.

The CDR3 spells CASIKTGQRPSSYNEQFF. The CDR3 DNA reads as TGTGCCAGCATTAAGACAGGGCAACGACCCAGCTCCTACAATGAGCAGTTCTTC. The chain is built from TRBV7-8 and TRBJ2-1, with TRBD1 matching over 7 bases. The V and J ends lost 7 bases and 0 bases, in that order; junction bases with no gene match: 15. Per germline, CDR1 SGHVS and CDR2 FQNEAQ. The CDR3 consists of 18 residues. Variable domain in full (rest from reference TRBV7-8 and TRBJ2-1): GAGVSQSPRYKVAKRGQDVALRCDPISGHVSLFWYQQALGQGPEFLTYFQNEAQLDKSGLPSDRFFAERPEGSVSTLKIQRTQQEDSAVYLCASIKTGQRPSSYNEQFFGPGTRLTVL.